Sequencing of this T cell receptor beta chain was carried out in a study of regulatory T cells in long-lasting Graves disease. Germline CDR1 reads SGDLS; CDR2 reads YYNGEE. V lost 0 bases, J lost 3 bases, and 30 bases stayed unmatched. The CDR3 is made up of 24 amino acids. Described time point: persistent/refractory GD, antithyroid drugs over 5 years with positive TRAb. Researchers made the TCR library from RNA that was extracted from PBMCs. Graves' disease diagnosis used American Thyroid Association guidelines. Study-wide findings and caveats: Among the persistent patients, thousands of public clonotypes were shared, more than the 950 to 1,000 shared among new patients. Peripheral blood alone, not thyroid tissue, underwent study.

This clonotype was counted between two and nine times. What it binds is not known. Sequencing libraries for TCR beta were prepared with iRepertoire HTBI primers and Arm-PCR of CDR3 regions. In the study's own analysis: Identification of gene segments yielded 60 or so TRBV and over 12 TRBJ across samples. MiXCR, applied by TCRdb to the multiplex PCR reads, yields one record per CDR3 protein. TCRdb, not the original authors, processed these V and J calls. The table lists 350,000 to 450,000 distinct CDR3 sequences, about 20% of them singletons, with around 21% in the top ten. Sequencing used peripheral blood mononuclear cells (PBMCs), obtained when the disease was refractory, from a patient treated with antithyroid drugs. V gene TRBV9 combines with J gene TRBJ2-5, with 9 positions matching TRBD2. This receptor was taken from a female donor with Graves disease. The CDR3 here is CASSVGHLRREGLSRRRIKETQYF. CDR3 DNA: TGTGCCAGCAGCGTAGGACACTTAAGGCGGGAGGGCCTGAGTCGTCGCAGGATAAAAGAGACCCAGTACTTC.